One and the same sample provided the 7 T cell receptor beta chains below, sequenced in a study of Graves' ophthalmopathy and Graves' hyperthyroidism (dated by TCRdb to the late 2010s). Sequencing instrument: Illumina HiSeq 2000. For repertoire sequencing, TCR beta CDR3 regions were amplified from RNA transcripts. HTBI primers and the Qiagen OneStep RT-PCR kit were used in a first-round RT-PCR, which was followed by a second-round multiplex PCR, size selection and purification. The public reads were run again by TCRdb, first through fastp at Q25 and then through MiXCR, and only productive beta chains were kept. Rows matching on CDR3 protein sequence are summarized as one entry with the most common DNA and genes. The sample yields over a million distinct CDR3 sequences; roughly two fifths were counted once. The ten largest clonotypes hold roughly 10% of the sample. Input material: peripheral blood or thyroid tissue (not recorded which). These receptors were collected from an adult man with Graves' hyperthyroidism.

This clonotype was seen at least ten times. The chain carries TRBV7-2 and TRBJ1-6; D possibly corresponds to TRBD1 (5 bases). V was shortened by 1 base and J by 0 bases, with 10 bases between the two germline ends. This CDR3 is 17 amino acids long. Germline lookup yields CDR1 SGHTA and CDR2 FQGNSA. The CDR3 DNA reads TGTGCCAGCAGCTTAGTGGGGGGGAGCTCCTATAATTCACCCCTCCACTTT. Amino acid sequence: CASSLVGGSSYNSPLHF.

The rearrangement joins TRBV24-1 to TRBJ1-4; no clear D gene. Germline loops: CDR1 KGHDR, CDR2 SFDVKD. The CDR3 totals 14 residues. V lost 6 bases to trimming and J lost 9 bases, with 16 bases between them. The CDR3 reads CATSLRLGPQKLFF. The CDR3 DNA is TGTGCCACCAGTTTAAGACTGGGCCCGCAAAAACTGTTTTTT.

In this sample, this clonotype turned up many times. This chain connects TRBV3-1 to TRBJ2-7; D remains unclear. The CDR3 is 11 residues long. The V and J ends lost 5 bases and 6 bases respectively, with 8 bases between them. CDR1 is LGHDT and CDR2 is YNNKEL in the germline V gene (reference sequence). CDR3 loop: CASSSTTEQYF. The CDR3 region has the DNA TGTGCCAGCAGCTCTACAACCGAGCAGTACTTC.

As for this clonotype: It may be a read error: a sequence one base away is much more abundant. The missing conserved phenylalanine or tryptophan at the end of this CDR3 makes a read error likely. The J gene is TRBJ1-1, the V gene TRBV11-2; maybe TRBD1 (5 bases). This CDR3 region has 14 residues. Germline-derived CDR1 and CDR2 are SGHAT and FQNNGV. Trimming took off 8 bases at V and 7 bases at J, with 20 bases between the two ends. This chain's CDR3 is CASRAPGGVDEAFL. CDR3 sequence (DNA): TGTGCCAGCCGGGCCCCGGGGGGAGTGGATGAAGCTTTCCTT.

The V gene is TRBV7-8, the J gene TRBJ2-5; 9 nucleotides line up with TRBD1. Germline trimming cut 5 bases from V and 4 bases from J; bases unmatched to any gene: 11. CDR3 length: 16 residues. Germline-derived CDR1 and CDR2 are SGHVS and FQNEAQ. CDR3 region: CASSQTGQGFRETQYF. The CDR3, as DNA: TGTGCCAGCAGCCAAACGGGACAGGGTTTTCGAGAGACCCAGTACTTC.

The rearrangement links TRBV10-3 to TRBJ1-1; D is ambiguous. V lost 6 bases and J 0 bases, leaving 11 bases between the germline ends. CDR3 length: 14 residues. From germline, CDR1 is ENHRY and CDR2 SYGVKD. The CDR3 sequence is CAIRADGMNTEAFF. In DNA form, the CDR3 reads TGTGCCATCAGGGCGGACGGCATGAACACTGAAGCTTTCTTT.

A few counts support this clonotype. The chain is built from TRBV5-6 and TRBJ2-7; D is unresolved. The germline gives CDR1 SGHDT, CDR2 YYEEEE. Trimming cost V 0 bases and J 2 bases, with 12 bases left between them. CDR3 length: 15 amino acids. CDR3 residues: CASSLGSSLPYEQYF. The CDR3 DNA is TGTGCCAGCAGCTTGGGCTCCTCCCTGCCCTACGAGCAGTACTTC. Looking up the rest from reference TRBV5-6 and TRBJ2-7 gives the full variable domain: DAGVTQSPTHLIKTRGQQVTLRCSPKSGHDTVSWYQQALGQGPQFIFQYYEEEERQRGNFPDRFSGHQFPNYSSELNVNALLLGDSALYLCASSLGSSLPYEQYFGPGTRLTVT.